This TCR beta chain was retrieved from a study of regulatory T cells. Study outcomes and limitations: Regulatory T cells showed the strongest V-J pair restriction and V/J gene skewing among patient repertoires. Patient CD8+ T cells trended nonsignificantly toward lower Shannon entropy than control CD8+ cells.

Amplification used 52 TRBV primers and 13 TRBJ primers. Using immunoSEQ multiplex PCR, the repertoire was profiled, and TCRdb retains in-frame clones only, with some absent. Of some 9,100 clones listed, over 75% are singletons. A single count supports this clone. The antigen remains undetermined. Patients aged 2 to 39 years had fewer naive T cells. The V segment lost 0 bases and the J segment 10 bases; nucleotides outside the gene matches: 6. The V gene's germline CDR1 is ENHRY and CDR2 SYGVKD. The CDR3 totals 15 residues. The specimen sequenced was CD8+ T cells sorted from blood. V usage is TRBV10-3 and J usage is TRBJ2-1, with TRBD1 identical over 10 bases. This sequence originates from a person aged 18 to 29 with CD3G deficiency. CDR3 amino acids: CAISESRDRGREQFF. The CDR3 DNA sequence: TGTGCCATCAGTGAGTCGAGGGACAGGGGACGAGAGCAGTTCTTC.